The rows below give T cell receptor beta chains drawn from one sample of a study of T cells in localized non-small cell lung cancer. Assay used: immunoSEQ multiplex PCR; TCRdb lists only in-frame clones, some missing. This repertoire shows approximately 63,000 clones, approximately 90% found once; its top ten account for 22%. The sample consisted of peripheral blood, taken before any cancer treatment. Receptor source: a man aged 40-75 years with stage I squamous cell lung carcinoma. CDR3s include the opening cysteine and the closing phenylalanine or tryptophan. The D gene is left open where the match is weak. The listing skips clone size in some rows; elsewhere it reads once, few, many or a size class.

cdr3_aa cdr3_nt j_call clone_size v_call d_call
CASSIEMNTEAFF TGTGCCAGTAGTATAGAAATGAACACTGAAGCTTTCTTT TRBJ1-1 - TRBV19 -
CASSFQDRVGEQYF TGTGCCAGCAGTTTTCAGGACAGGGTAGGAGAGCAGTACTTC TRBJ2-7 once TRBV28 TRBD1
CASSLGGDEQFF TGTGCCAGCAGCTTAGGAGGGGATGAGCAGTTCTTC TRBJ2-1 few TRBV7-9 -
CASSPGTGGFF TGTGCCAGCAGTCCCGGGACAGGGGGGTTCTTC TRBJ2-1 - TRBV6-6 TRBD1
CASSLGSGDTQYF TGCGCCAGCAGCTTGGGCTCGGGAGATACGCAGTATTTT TRBJ2-3 - TRBV5-1 -
CASQASGSYNEQFF TGCGCCAGCCAAGCTAGCGGTTCCTACAATGAGCAGTTCTTC TRBJ2-1 - TRBV5-1 TRBD2
CASSEFPGAGGAPYEQYF TGTGCCAGCAGTGAATTCCCGGGGGCGGGAGGGGCCCCCTACGAGCAGTACTTC TRBJ2-7 once TRBV6-1 TRBD2
CASSVGTLAGNTIYF TGTGCCAGCAGCGTAGGGACTCTGGCGGGAAACACCATATATTTT TRBJ1-3 few TRBV9 -
CASSILAGGPSGSYNEQFF TGTGCCAGTAGTATACTAGCGGGAGGGCCCTCCGGCTCCTACAATGAGCAGTTCTTC TRBJ2-1 - TRBV19 TRBD2
CASSPGGEQYF TGTGCCAGCAGCCCGGGCGGCGAGCAGTACTTC TRBJ2-7 - TRBV6-1 -
CASSQGDRGYDTEAFF TGCGCCAGCAGCCAAGGGGACAGGGGATACGACACTGAAGCTTTCTTT TRBJ1-1 - TRBV4-3 TRBD1
CASSLRGFGQIYQETQYF TGTGCCAGCAGCTTAAGGGGATTCGGGCAGATCTACCAAGAGACCCAGTACTTC TRBJ2-5 - TRBV7-9 -
CASNSAGGIGGYTF TGTGCCAGCAACTCTGCAGGGGGTATAGGAGGCTACACCTTC TRBJ1-2 once TRBV2 TRBD1
CASSPRTSPGSYNEQFF TGTGCCAGCAGCCCCCGGACTTCCCCTGGTTCCTACAATGAGCAGTTCTTC TRBJ2-1 - TRBV21-1 -
CAWAGDQETQYF TGTGCCTGGGCAGGGGACCAAGAGACCCAGTACTTC TRBJ2-5 - TRBV30 -
CASSLGLAVLEDTGELFF TGCGCCAGCAGCTTGGGGCTAGCGGTCCTCGAGGACACCGGGGAGCTGTTTTTT TRBJ2-2 - TRBV5-1 TRBD2
CASSERISGNTIYF TGTGCCAGCAGTGAGCGGATCTCTGGAAACACCATATATTTT TRBJ1-3 - TRBV2 -
CAISESVIDRGAFF TGTGCCATCAGTGAGTCGGTGATTGACAGGGGAGCTTTCTTT TRBJ1-1 few TRBV10-3 TRBD1
CASSVGDINQPQHF TGTGCCAGCAGCGTTGGGGATATCAATCAGCCCCAGCATTTT TRBJ1-5 - TRBV9 -
CASSLRIVKETQYF TGTGCCAGCAGCTTAAGGATTGTAAAAGAGACCCAGTACTTC TRBJ2-5 - TRBV5-6 -
CASQGITQGYSNQPQHF TGTGCCAGCCAAGGCATAACTCAGGGCTATAGCAATCAGCCCCAGCATTTT TRBJ1-5 - TRBV19 -
CASSFSGYNEQFF TGTGCCAGCAGCTTTTCCGGATACAATGAGCAGTTCTTC TRBJ2-1 - TRBV11-2 -
CASSYPGTKANYGYTF TGTGCCAGTAGTTACCCCGGGACTAAAGCTAACTATGGCTACACCTTC TRBJ1-2 - TRBV19 -
CASAQAIRGEQFF TGTGCCAGTGCACAGGCGATAAGGGGTGAGCAGTTCTTC TRBJ2-1 - TRBV19 -
CASSNGLGENEQFF TGTGCCAGCTCCAACGGACTAGGTGAGAATGAGCAGTTCTTC TRBJ2-1 - TRBV19 TRBD2
CASSDPRAQETQYF TGTGCCAGCAGCGACCCTAGGGCGCAAGAGACCCAGTACTTC TRBJ2-5 - TRBV5-4 -
CASSLSQTNTEAFF TGCGCCAGCAGCTTGAGTCAGACGAACACTGAAGCTTTCTTT TRBJ1-1 - TRBV5-1 -
CASINPSSGTLYEQYF TGTGCCAGCATCAACCCTTCCAGCGGGACCCTCTACGAGCAGTACTTC TRBJ2-7 - TRBV28 TRBD2
CASSKTWGNTEAFF TGTGCCAGCAGCAAGACTTGGGGGAACACTGAAGCTTTCTTT TRBJ1-1 - TRBV5-4 -
CASSLDTGETQYF TGTGCCAGCAGCTTAGACACAGGGGAGACCCAGTACTTC TRBJ2-5 - TRBV11-2 -
CASSPRDAGAYEQYF TGTGCCAGCAGCCCCCGGGACGCTGGGGCCTACGAGCAGTACTTC TRBJ2-7 few TRBV5-6 -
CSVEAGTSGRYYNEQFF TGCAGCGTTGAAGCCGGGACTAGCGGGAGATACTACAATGAGCAGTTCTTC TRBJ2-1 - TRBV29-1 TRBD2